Following are 6 T cell receptor beta chains from one sample sequenced in a study of blood T cell repertoires in COVID-19. Libraries were prepared by immunoSEQ multiplex PCR; TCRdb keeps only in-frame clonotypes and omits some of them. The sample yields roughly 200,000 clones, under 90% seen once. Material for sequencing was peripheral blood. All receptors derive from a woman of 80 years or more with COVID-19, enrolled during active disease.

The V and J genes are TRBV7-2 and TRBJ2-1, with 8 bases that match TRBD1. The V and J ends lost 1 base and 2 bases, in that order; junction bases with no gene match: 4. CDR1 and CDR2 (germline): SGHTA, FQGNSA. The CDR3 runs to 16 residues. CDR3 in DNA: TGTGCCAGCAGCTTAGTAGCGACAGGGGCCTACAATGAGCAGTTCTTC. It is translated as CASSLVATGAYNEQFF. The full variable domain, rest sourced from reference TRBV7-2 and TRBJ2-1, is GAGVSQSPSNKVTEKGKDVELRCDPISGHTALYWYRQSLGQGLEFLIYFQGNSAPDKSGLPSDRFSAERTGGSVSTLTIQRTQQEDSAVYLCASSLVATGAYNEQFFGPGTRLTVL.

The chain is built from TRBV7-6 and TRBJ2-3, with 13 bases fitting TRBD2. The CDR3 loop spans 15 amino acids. The V segment lost 5 bases and the J segment 4 bases; nucleotides outside the gene matches: 3. Germline assignment: CDR1 SGHVS and CDR2 FNYEAQ. The CDR3 region is CASSQLAGGPDTQYF. DNA of the CDR3: TGTGCCAGCAGCCAACTAGCGGGGGGGCCAGATACGCAGTATTTT.

This clone was counted once. The V and J genes are TRBV2 and TRBJ2-7; TRBD2 is a possible D gene (5 bases). From germline, CDR1 is SNHLY and CDR2 FYNNEI. This CDR3 contains 12 residues. V was cut by 6 bases and J by 5 bases, with 11 bases left in between. The CDR3 sequence is CASRGDRDEQYF. CDR3 in DNA: TGTGCCAGCAGGGGAGATCGAGACGAGCAGTACTTC.

The chain employs TRBV6-5 and TRBJ2-1; 8 bases are shared with TRBD1. Germline assignment: CDR1 MNHEY and CDR2 SVGAGI. Trimming at V came to 0 bases and at J to 5 bases, leaving 6 bases not matched to a gene. The length of the CDR3 is 16 residues. The CDR3 is CASSYSGRGQDNEQFF. CDR3 sequence (DNA): TGTGCCAGCAGTTACTCAGGCAGGGGGCAAGACAATGAGCAGTTCTTC.

For this clone: Other DNA sequences of this sample code for an identical CDR3. V gene TRBV5-4 combines with J gene TRBJ1-4; D may be TRBD1 (5 bases). This CDR3 is built from 15 residues. From germline, CDR1 is SGHNT and CDR2 YYREEE (reference sequence). V lost 0 bases, J lost 3 bases, and 9 bases lay in between. CDR3 sequence: CASSLVGAPNEKLFF. The CDR3, as DNA: TGTGCCAGCAGCTTGGTTGGGGCCCCTAATGAAAAACTGTTTTTT.

J is TRBJ1-4 and V is TRBV11-2; 7 nucleotides align to TRBD1. The germline V gene has CDR1 SGHAT and CDR2 FQNNGV. V gave up 0 bases and J gave up 8 bases; unmatched junction bases: 6. The length of the CDR3 is 15 residues. This CDR3 reads CASSLEGGAREKLFF. The CDR3 nucleotides are TGTGCCAGCAGCTTAGAAGGGGGCGCGAGGGAAAAACTGTTTTTT. The full variable domain, its missing parts supplied by reference TRBV11-2 and TRBJ1-4, is EAGVAQSPRYKIIEKRQSVAFWCNPISGHATLYWYQQILGQGPKLLIQFQNNGVVDDSQLPKDRFSAERLKGVDSTLKIQPAKLEDSAVYLCASSLEGGAREKLFFGSGTQLSVL.